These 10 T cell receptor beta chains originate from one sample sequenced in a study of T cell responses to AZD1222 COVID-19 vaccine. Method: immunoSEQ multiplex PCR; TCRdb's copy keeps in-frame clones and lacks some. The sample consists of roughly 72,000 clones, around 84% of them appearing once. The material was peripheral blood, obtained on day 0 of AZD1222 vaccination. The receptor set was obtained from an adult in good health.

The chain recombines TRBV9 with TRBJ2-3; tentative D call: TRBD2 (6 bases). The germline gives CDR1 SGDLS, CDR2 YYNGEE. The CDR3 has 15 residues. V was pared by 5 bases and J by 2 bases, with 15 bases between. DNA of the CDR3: TGTGCCAGCAGGGCAGTTGGGACTCACACAGATACGCAGTATTTT. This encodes CASRAVGTHTDTQYF.

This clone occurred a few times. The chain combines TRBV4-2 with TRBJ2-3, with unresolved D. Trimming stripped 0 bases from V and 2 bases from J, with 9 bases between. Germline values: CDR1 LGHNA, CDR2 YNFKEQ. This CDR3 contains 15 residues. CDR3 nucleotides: TGTGCCAGCAGCCAAGAACGGCTAAACACAGATACGCAGTATTTT. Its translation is CASSQERLNTDTQYF.

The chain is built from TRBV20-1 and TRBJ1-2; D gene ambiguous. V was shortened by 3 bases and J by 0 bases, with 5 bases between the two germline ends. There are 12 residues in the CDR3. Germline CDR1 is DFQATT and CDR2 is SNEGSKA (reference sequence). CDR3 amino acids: CSASIPNYGYTF. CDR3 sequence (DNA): TGCAGTGCTAGTATCCCTAACTATGGCTACACCTTC.

This CDR3 reads CASTLRGRSNSPLHF. For the CDR3, the DNA is TGTGCCAGCACCCTCCGGGGACGGTCCAATTCACCCCTCCACTTT. The rearrangement uses TRBV11-2 and TRBJ1-6; perhaps TRBD1 as D (5 bases). The V gene lost 7 bases and the J gene lost 7 bases, with 17 bases spanning the gap. CDR3 length: 15 residues. Per the germline V gene, CDR1 is SGHAT and CDR2 is FQNNGV.

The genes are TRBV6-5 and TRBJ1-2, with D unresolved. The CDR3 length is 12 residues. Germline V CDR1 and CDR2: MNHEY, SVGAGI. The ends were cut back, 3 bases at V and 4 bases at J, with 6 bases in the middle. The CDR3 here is CASSYDRYGYTF. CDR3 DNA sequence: TGTGCCAGCAGTTATGACCGCTATGGCTACACCTTC.

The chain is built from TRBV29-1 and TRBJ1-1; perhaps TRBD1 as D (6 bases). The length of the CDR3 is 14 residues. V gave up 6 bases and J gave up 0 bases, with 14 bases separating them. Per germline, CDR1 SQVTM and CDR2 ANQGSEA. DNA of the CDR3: TGCAGCGTGGGGGGCGGACTTGTGAACACTGAAGCTTTCTTT. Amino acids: CSVGGGLVNTEAFF. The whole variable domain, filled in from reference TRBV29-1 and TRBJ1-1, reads SAVISQKPSRDICQRGTSLTIQCQVDSQVTMMFWYRQQPGQSLTLIATANQGSEATYESGFVIDKFPISRPNLTFSTLTVSNMSPEDSSIYLCSVGGGLVNTEAFFGQGTRLTVV.

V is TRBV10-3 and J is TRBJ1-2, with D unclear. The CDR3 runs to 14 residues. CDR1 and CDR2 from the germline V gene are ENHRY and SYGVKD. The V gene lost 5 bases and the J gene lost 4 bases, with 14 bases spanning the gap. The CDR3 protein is CAISPDQLTYGYTF. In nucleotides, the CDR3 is TGTGCCATCAGTCCGGACCAGCTTACCTATGGCTACACCTTC.

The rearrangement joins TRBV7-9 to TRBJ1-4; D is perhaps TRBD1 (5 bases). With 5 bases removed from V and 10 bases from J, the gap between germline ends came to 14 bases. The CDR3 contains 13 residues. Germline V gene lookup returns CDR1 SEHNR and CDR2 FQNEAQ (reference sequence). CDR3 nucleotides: TGTGCCAGCAGCGACTGGCTCGGGGGAAAACTGTTTTTT. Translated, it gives CASSDWLGGKLFF.

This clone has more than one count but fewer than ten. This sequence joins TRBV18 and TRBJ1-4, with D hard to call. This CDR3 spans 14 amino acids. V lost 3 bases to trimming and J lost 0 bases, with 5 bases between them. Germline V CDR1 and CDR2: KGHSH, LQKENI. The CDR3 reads CASSPGATNEKLFF. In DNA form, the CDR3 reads TGTGCCAGCTCACCGGGTGCAACTAATGAAAAACTGTTTTTT. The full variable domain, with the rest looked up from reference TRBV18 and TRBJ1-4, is NAGVMQNPRHLVRRRGQEARLRCSPMKGHSHVYWYRQLPEEGLKFMVYLQKENIIDESGMPKERFSAEFPKEGPSILRIQQVVRGDSAAYFCASSPGATNEKLFFGSGTQLSVL.

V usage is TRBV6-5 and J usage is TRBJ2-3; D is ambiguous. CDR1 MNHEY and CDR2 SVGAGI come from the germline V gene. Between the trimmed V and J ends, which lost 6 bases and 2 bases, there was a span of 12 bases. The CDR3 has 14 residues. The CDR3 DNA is TGTGCCAGCAGCATGGGCAGTATCACAGATACGCAGTATTTT. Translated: CASSMGSITDTQYF.